The 32 T cell receptor beta chains below all came from one sample that was sequenced in a study of early T cells in non-severe SARS-CoV-2 infection. MiXCR was run by TCRdb on the 5' RACE reads, yielding one entry per CDR3 protein. The sample records roughly 63,000 distinct CDR3 sequences, over 10% being singletons. The sample taken for sequencing was whole blood. These receptors originate from an adult who was a healthcare worker with PCR-confirmed SARS-CoV-2 infection or an uninfected control (not recorded which).

This clonotype was counted many times. The chain uses TRBV9 and TRBJ1-1; D perhaps matches TRBD1 (6 bases). Germline CDR1 is SGDLS and CDR2 is YYNGEE. The V gene lost 0 bases and the J gene lost 7 bases, with 10 bases spanning the gap. The CDR3 is 13 residues long. The CDR3 here is CASSVEQGFEAFF. The CDR3 nucleotides are TGTGCCAGCAGCGTAGAACAGGGATTTGAAGCTTTCTTT. Based on the CDR3 plus reference TRBV9 and TRBJ1-1, the full variable domain is DSGVTQTPKHLITATGQRVTLRCSPRSGDLSVYWYQQSLDQGLQFLIQYYNGEERAKGNILERFSAQQFPDLHSELNLSSLELGDSALYFCASSVEQGFEAFFGQGTRLTVV.

This clonotype was seen at least ten times. The V and J genes are TRBV7-3 and TRBJ2-1, with 8 bases aligning to TRBD2. V was clipped by 5 bases and J by 8 bases; unmatched bases: 11. Germline-derived CDR1 and CDR2 are SGHTA and FQGTGA. The CDR3 is 15 residues long. Here the CDR3 reads CASSERGAGEDEQFF. CDR3 nucleotides: TGTGCCAGCAGCGAGCGGGGAGCGGGAGAGGATGAGCAGTTCTTC.

This clonotype was observed a few times. The rearrangement joins TRBV5-4 to TRBJ2-2, with D perhaps TRBD2 (6 bases). The CDR3 loop spans 15 amino acids. CDR1 is SGHNT and CDR2 is YYREEE in the germline V gene (reference sequence). Trimming removed 0 bases from V and 4 bases from J, with 10 bases in between. CDR3 DNA sequence: TGTGCCAGCAGCTTGGGGCTAGCGACCACCGGGGAGCTGTTTTTT. Protein product: CASSLGLATTGELFF.

The rearrangement joins TRBV20-1 to TRBJ2-3; D is uncertain. CDR3 length equals 12 residues. V was clipped by 0 bases and J by 6 bases, with 7 bases between them. Germline V lookup: CDR1 DFQATT, CDR2 SNEGSKA (reference sequence). In DNA, the CDR3 is TGCAGTGCTAGAGACCCCCTGGATACGCAGTATTTT. This gives the protein CSARDPLDTQYF.

This clonotype was observed at least ten times. This chain connects TRBV28 to TRBJ1-5; unclear D gene. The CDR3 is 13 amino acids. The germline V gene has CDR1 MDHEN and CDR2 SYDVKM. V was shortened by 6 bases and J by 9 bases, with 15 bases between the two germline ends. CDR3 protein: CASRLGGKLPQHF. In DNA, the CDR3 is TGTGCCAGCAGACTGGGTGGGAAGTTGCCCCAGCATTTT.

CDR3 region: CSAREWTSFQETQYF. In DNA, the CDR3 is TGCAGTGCTAGAGAGTGGACTAGCTTCCAAGAGACCCAGTACTTC. This chain connects TRBV20-1 to TRBJ2-5; 8 nucleotides align to TRBD2. CDR3 length equals 15 residues. Trimming took 0 bases from V and 1 from J; bases not matched to a gene: 4. CDR1 is DFQATT and CDR2 is SNEGSKA in the germline V gene (reference sequence).

The genes are TRBV7-3 and TRBJ2-2; the D gene is possibly TRBD2 (6 bases). V lost 5 bases to trimming and J lost 2 bases, with 9 bases between them. Per the germline V gene, CDR1 is SGHTA and CDR2 is FQGTGA. This CDR3 region has 14 residues. The CDR3 spells CASSRDSNTGELFF. CDR3 nucleotides: TGTGCCAGCAGCCGGGACTCCAACACCGGGGAGCTGTTTTTT.

The chain recombines TRBV7-2 with TRBJ1-6; 7 bases line up with TRBD1. Germline-derived CDR1 and CDR2 are SGHTA and FQGNSA. The J segment lost 10 bases and the V segment lost 4 bases, leaving 13 bases of the junction unmatched. CDR3 size: 16 residues. The CDR3 loop reads CASSYDGQALGSPLHF. The CDR3 nucleotides read TGTGCCAGCAGCTACGATGGACAGGCCCTCGGCTCACCCCTCCACTTT. The whole variable domain, remainder taken from reference TRBV7-2 and TRBJ1-6, is GAGVSQSPSNKVTEKGKDVELRCDPISGHTALYWYRQSLGQGLEFLIYFQGNSAPDKSGLPSDRFSAERTGGSVSTLTIQRTQQEDSAVYLCASSYDGQALGSPLHFGNGTRLTVT.

CDR3 protein: CAISELGQGASAFF. The CDR3 bases are TGTGCCATCAGTGAGCTAGGACAGGGGGCTTCAGCTTTCTTT. V usage is TRBV10-3 and J usage is TRBJ1-1; 11 bases match TRBD1. V shed 2 bases, J shed 10 bases, and the junction held 6 bases outside the gene matches. Germline V gene sequence: CDR1 ENHRY, CDR2 SYGVKD. This CDR3 has 14 residues.

Many counts were recorded for this clonotype. The chain couples TRBV20-1 to TRBJ2-5, with 11 nucleotides matching TRBD2. The CDR3 is 15 amino acids. Germline V gene data show CDR1 as DFQATT and CDR2 as SNEGSKA (reference sequence). V trimming: 6 bases; J trimming: 3 bases; junction bases outside the gene matches: 9. CDR3 DNA: TGCAGTGCGGTGACTAGCGGGAAGTTGGAAGAGACCCAGTACTTC. Translated, it gives CSAVTSGKLEETQYF.

This rearrangement joins TRBV29-1 to TRBJ2-1, with no clear D. Germline V lookup: CDR1 SQVTM, CDR2 ANQGSEA. The CDR3 spans 12 residues. The V gene lost 4 bases and the J gene lost 4 bases, with 8 bases spanning the gap. This CDR3 is CSVVLGYNEQFF. The CDR3 bases are TGCAGCGTTGTTCTCGGTTACAATGAGCAGTTCTTC.

This clonotype came up many times. This sequence joins TRBV29-1 and TRBJ1-1; weak D call: TRBD1 (5 bases). Germline V gives CDR1 SQVTM, CDR2 ANQGSEA. V was shortened by 1 base and J by 4 bases, with 16 bases between the two germline ends. This CDR3 is 15 amino acids long. CDR3 nucleotides: TGCAGCGTTGAAGCAAGGGCAGGGATCGTCACTGAAGCTTTCTTT. This translates into CSVEARAGIVTEAFF.

This clonotype was seen repeatedly, ten times or more. This sequence joins TRBV5-1 and TRBJ2-6, with TRBD2 matching over 7 bases. The CDR3 covers 18 residues. The junction had 6 bases not matched to a gene; V was cut back by 0 bases and J by 0 bases. CDR1 and CDR2 (germline): SGHRS, YFSETQ. The CDR3 spells CASSLETAGSSGANVLTF. CDR3 nucleotides: TGCGCCAGCAGCTTGGAGACAGCGGGGTCCTCTGGGGCCAACGTCCTGACTTTC.

The chain links TRBV29-1 to TRBJ2-1, with D perhaps TRBD2 (7 bases). This CDR3 is 13 amino acids long. Trimming shortened V by 7 bases and J by 8 bases, and 18 bases separated the two germline ends. From germline, CDR1 is SQVTM and CDR2 ANQGSEA. The CDR3 is CSAARGAGDEQFF. CDR3 DNA: TGCAGCGCCGCCCGGGGGGCTGGGGATGAGCAGTTCTTC.

This clonotype showed up just a few times. This chain's CDR3 is CASSLAGLDGELFF. DNA for the CDR3: TGTGCCAGCAGCTTGGCAGGGCTGGACGGGGAGCTGTTTTTT. The chain has TRBV7-2 and TRBJ2-2, with D possibly TRBD1 on 5 matching bases. The CDR3 has 14 amino acids. The V end lost 3 bases, the J end lost 7 bases, and 12 bases lay between the germline ends. Per the germline V gene, CDR1 is SGHTA and CDR2 is FQGNSA.

The chain has TRBV5-1 and TRBJ2-3; 7 nucleotides align to TRBD1. Germline loops: CDR1 SGHRS, CDR2 YFSETQ. This CDR3 contains 14 residues. After removal of 0 bases from V and 5 bases from J, the junction contained 3 bases not matched to a gene. The CDR3 reads CASSLAQGLDTQYF. The CDR3 coding sequence is TGCGCCAGCAGCTTGGCACAGGGGTTAGATACGCAGTATTTT.

This clonotype was seen repeatedly, ten times or more. The chain carries TRBV5-1 and TRBJ2-5; D perhaps matches TRBD2 (6 bases). V was shortened by 0 bases and J by 4 bases, with 7 bases between the two germline ends. Germline V lookup: CDR1 SGHRS, CDR2 YFSETQ. This CDR3 has 13 amino acids. CDR3 region: CASSLGSGETQYF. CDR3 bases: TGCGCCAGCAGCTTGGGTAGCGGAGAGACCCAGTACTTC.

V is TRBV9 and J is TRBJ2-3, with 7 bases aligning to TRBD1. Germline loops: CDR1 SGDLS, CDR2 YYNGEE. This CDR3 is built from 14 residues. V dropped 0 bases and J dropped 14; count of bases not matched to a gene: 12. CDR3 in amino acids: CASSVDGTEDLLYF. CDR3 in DNA: TGTGCCAGCAGCGTAGATGGGACAGAAGACCTGCTGTATTTT.

This clonotype was detected a few times. The V and J genes are TRBV9 and TRBJ1-1; possibly TRBD1 for D (6 bases). Trimming left V 3 bases short and J 1 base short, with 22 bases between. The CDR3 spans 18 residues. The germline V gene has CDR1 SGDLS and CDR2 YYNGEE. The CDR3 DNA follows: TGTGCCAGCAGCGGCGAAATGGGGGGCTTAAGTCGGAACACTGAAGCTTTCTTT. It is translated as CASSGEMGGLSRNTEAFF. Complete variable domain (other parts from reference TRBV9 and TRBJ1-1): DSGVTQTPKHLITATGQRVTLRCSPRSGDLSVYWYQQSLDQGLQFLIQYYNGEERAKGNILERFSAQQFPDLHSELNLSSLELGDSALYFCASSGEMGGLSRNTEAFFGQGTRLTVV.

This clonotype occurred a few times. The junction does not match germline at one end; this may be a read error. CDR3 amino acids: CASSLEHRAVNF. In nucleotides, the CDR3 is TGTGCCAGCAGTCTTGAGCACAGGGCCGTCAACTTC. The chain recombines TRBV28 with TRBJ2-5; TRBD1 might be the D (6 bases). Looked up from germline, CDR1 is MDHEN and CDR2 is SYDVKM. The CDR3 has 12 residues. The full variable domain, in which reference TRBV28 and TRBJ2-5 provide the parts outside the CDR3, is DVKVTQSSRYLVKRTGEKVFLECVQDMDHENMFWYRQDPGLGLRLIYFSYDVKMKEKGDIPEGYSVSREKKERFSLILESASTNQTSMYLCASSLEHRAVNFGPGTRLLVL.

This clonotype was seen ten or more times. V gene TRBV7-3 combines with J gene TRBJ2-1; D possibly uses TRBD1 or TRBD2 (6 bases each). V was clipped by 5 bases and J by 8 bases, with 16 bases between them. Germline lookup yields CDR1 SGHTA and CDR2 FQGTGA. This CDR3 is built from 14 residues. The CDR3, as DNA: TGTGCCAGCAGCCCCCGGGGGCTGTCGGATGAGCAGTTCTTC. It yields the protein CASSPRGLSDEQFF.

With regard to this clonotype: This clone may be a read error of a much larger clone one base away. The chain employs TRBV6-5 and TRBJ2-7; 7 bases align to TRBD2. Germline CDR1 reads MNHEY; CDR2 reads SVGAGI. This CDR3 region has 14 residues. CDR3 loop: CASSYGGGAYVQYF. DNA of the CDR3: TGTGCCAGCAGTTACGGGGGAGGGGCCTACGTGCAGTACTTC.

This clonotype was observed many times. The J gene is TRBJ2-7, the V gene TRBV5-6; 11 bases are shared with TRBD1. This CDR3 has 14 residues. V lost 2 bases and J lost 7; bases outside the gene matches: 5. Germline assignment: CDR1 SGHDT and CDR2 YYEEEE. CDR3 nucleotide sequence: TGTGCCAGCAGCTTTGGACAGGGGGCGGGAGAGCAGTACTTC. Translating gives CASSFGQGAGEQYF.

This clonotype was counted a few times. V is TRBV29-1 and J is TRBJ2-2; possible D gene TRBD2, 5 bases. The CDR3 runs 13 residues. Looked up from germline, CDR1 is SQVTM and CDR2 is ANQGSEA. V lost 3 bases to trimming and J lost 4 bases, with 9 bases between them. For the CDR3, the DNA is TGCAGCGTTGAGAGGACTTCCACCGGGGAGCTGTTTTTT. This translates into CSVERTSTGELFF.

This clonotype has ten or more counts. The gene calls are TRBV30 and TRBJ2-7; 8 bases align to TRBD2. With V trimmed by 2 bases and J by 2 bases, 5 bases remained unmatched. The CDR3 consists of 14 residues. Germline V gives CDR1 GTSNPN, CDR2 SVGIG (reference sequence). DNA for the CDR3: TGTGCCTGGAGTAGTGCGGGAGGAACCTACGAGCAGTACTTC. This sequence encodes CAWSSAGGTYEQYF.

V gene TRBV15 combines with J gene TRBJ2-1; a possible D gene is TRBD1 (5 bases). The CDR3 has 16 amino acids. Germline V gene sequence: CDR1 LNHNV, CDR2 YYDKDF (reference sequence). Trimming left V 2 bases short and J 7 bases short, with 18 bases between. The CDR3 loop reads CATSRNTARQLNEQFF. Here the CDR3 DNA reads TGTGCCACCAGCAGAAATACCGCCCGACAGCTTAATGAGCAGTTCTTC.

This sequence joins TRBV28 and TRBJ2-1; weak D call: TRBD1 (5 bases). Trimming shortened V by 6 bases and J by 4 bases, and 13 bases separated the two germline ends. The germline V gene has CDR1 MDHEN and CDR2 SYDVKM. This CDR3 comprises 14 residues. In DNA form, the CDR3 reads TGTGCCAGCAGGTCCCCCTCAGGGTACAATGAGCAGTTCTTC. Its translation: CASRSPSGYNEQFF.

This chain connects TRBV11-2 to TRBJ2-3; tentative D call: TRBD2 (6 bases). The germline gives CDR1 SGHAT, CDR2 FQNNGV. The CDR3 spans 15 residues. V was pared by 5 bases and J by 0 bases, with 12 bases between. The CDR3 reads CASSRRAGSTDTQYF. The CDR3 DNA reads TGTGCCAGCAGCCGAAGGGCGGGAAGCACAGATACGCAGTATTTT.

V and J are TRBV10-3 and TRBJ2-1, with a tentative D call TRBD2 (6 bases). Looked up from germline, CDR1 is ENHRY and CDR2 is SYGVKD. V was clipped by 7 bases and J by 6 bases, with 13 bases between them. The CDR3 sequence is 13 residues long. CDR3 residues: CAIKGGIGNEQFF. As DNA, the CDR3 is TGTGCCATCAAAGGAGGGATAGGCAATGAGCAGTTCTTC.

A few counts support this clonotype. The chain couples TRBV18 to TRBJ1-1, with D unclear. Trimming left V 6 bases short and J 1 base short, with 9 bases between. The CDR3 is made up of 13 amino acids. The germline V gene has CDR1 KGHSH and CDR2 LQKENI. The CDR3 DNA is TGTGCCAGCTCTCAAGGAGGGAACACTGAAGCTTTCTTT. It translates to CASSQGGNTEAFF. The full variable domain, rest sourced from reference TRBV18 and TRBJ1-1, is NAGVMQNPRHLVRRRGQEARLRCSPMKGHSHVYWYRQLPEEGLKFMVYLQKENIIDESGMPKERFSAEFPKEGPSILRIQQVVRGDSAAYFCASSQGGNTEAFFGQGTRLTVV.

This clonotype was counted only a few times. The chain joins TRBV29-1 to TRBJ2-2; TRBD2 matches at 12 bases. The germline V gene encodes CDR1 SQVTM and CDR2 ANQGSEA. The CDR3 consists of 16 residues. V trimming: 4 bases; J trimming: 3 bases; junction bases outside the gene matches: 6. CDR3: CSVAPSGRAHTGELFF. The CDR3 DNA reads TGCAGCGTTGCCCCTAGCGGGAGGGCCCACACCGGGGAGCTGTTTTTT.

The chain joins TRBV6-5 to TRBJ2-7, with no clear D. V was trimmed by 2 bases and J by 6 bases, leaving 11 bases between them. Germline loops: CDR1 MNHEY, CDR2 SVGAGI. The length of the CDR3 is 13 residues. CDR3 loop: CASSYSLAVEQYF. CDR3 bases: TGTGCCAGCAGTTACAGCTTAGCTGTCGAGCAGTACTTC.